Each of the 25 T cell receptor beta chains below was sequenced from the same sample in a study of blood T cell repertoires in COVID-19 (TCRdb year 2020). The method behind the library was the immunoSEQ multiplex PCR assay. TCRdb obtained this table from immuneACCESS and retained in-frame rearrangements with V and J assigned. These tables miss some clones; where compared with another copy, unresolved V genes account for less than half of the shortfall, and the remainder is unexplained. Present in this sample are about 150,000 clones, under 95% of which were seen just once. The biggest ten clones account for under 0.6% of the sample. The sample comprised peripheral blood. These receptors originate from a man aged 50-59 years with acute or convalescent COVID-19.

V usage is TRBV9 and J usage is TRBJ2-2; D is unresolved. The CDR3 is 14 amino acids. From germline, CDR1 is SGDLS and CDR2 YYNGEE. Deletions cut 0 bases from V and 4 bases from J, with 7 bases between. As DNA, the CDR3 is TGTGCCAGCAGCGTAGCTTTCGGCACCGGGGAGCTGTTTTTT. Its protein product is CASSVAFGTGELFF.

Here the CDR3 DNA reads TGTGCCAGCTCACCGCGGACAGGGTGGTTCGATGAGCAGTTCTTC. Its protein is CASSPRTGWFDEQFF. The V and J genes are TRBV18 and TRBJ2-1; 8 bases match TRBD1. There are 15 residues in the CDR3. Germline assignment: CDR1 KGHSH and CDR2 LQKENI. J gave up 8 bases and V 3 bases, and 9 bases lay outside the gene matches.

The rearrangement links TRBV2 to TRBJ1-2; 9 positions match TRBD1. CDR3 length equals 15 residues. The germline CDR1 and CDR2 sequences are SNHLY and FYNNEI. V was pared by 1 base and J by 4 bases, with 4 bases of the junction left unmatched. The CDR3: CASSEEDRGSYGYTF. DNA for the CDR3: TGTGCCAGCAGTGAAGAGGACAGGGGTAGCTATGGCTACACCTTC.

V gene TRBV5-4 combines with J gene TRBJ2-5, with D tentatively TRBD2 (5 bases). The CDR3 has 15 residues. CDR1 is SGHNT and CDR2 is YYREEE in the germline V gene (reference sequence). V was shortened by 5 bases and J by 9 bases, with 23 bases between the two germline ends. This CDR3 reads CASSQMGSGVEAQYF. The CDR3 nucleotides are TGTGCCAGCAGTCAGATGGGGTCCGGAGTGGAGGCCCAGTACTTC.

This chain uses TRBV6-5 with TRBJ1-6; D might be TRBD1 (5 bases). The germline V gene encodes CDR1 MNHEY and CDR2 SVGAGI. Deletions cut 2 bases from V and 9 bases from J, with 14 bases between. CDR3 length: 15 amino acids. CDR3 sequence: CASSYQTGLASPLHF. The CDR3 region has the DNA TGTGCCAGCAGTTACCAAACAGGCTTGGCTTCACCCCTCCACTTT.

The chain links TRBV4-2 to TRBJ1-6, with 7 bases matching TRBD1. The V and J ends lost 4 bases and 8 bases, in that order; junction bases with no gene match: 5. Germline V gives CDR1 LGHNA, CDR2 YNFKEQ. The CDR3 is 14 residues long. CDR3 amino acids: CASSLGQLHSPLHF. As DNA, the CDR3 is TGTGCCAGCAGCCTGGGACAGCTCCATTCACCCCTCCACTTT.

The chain is built from TRBV4-3 and TRBJ2-2, with a tentative D call TRBD2 (6 bases). The germline CDR1 and CDR2 sequences are LGHNA and YSLEER. The CDR3 spans 17 residues. Trimming took off 1 base at V and 4 bases at J, with 16 bases between the two ends. CDR3 amino acids: CASSQVLKRGITGELFF. The CDR3 DNA reads as TGCGCCAGCAGCCAAGTGCTTAAACGGGGGATCACCGGGGAGCTGTTTTTT.

CDR3 amino acids: CASSPSQGGYGYTF. In nucleotides, the CDR3 is TGTGCCAGCTCACCATCACAGGGGGGCTATGGCTACACCTTC. This sequence joins TRBV18 and TRBJ1-2; 8 nucleotides line up with TRBD1. CDR3 size: 14 residues. The germline V gene has CDR1 KGHSH and CDR2 LQKENI. Trimming cost V 2 bases and J 4 bases; bases outside gene matches: 3.

About this clone: At the DNA level, this CDR3 is encoded by other sequences in the same sample as well. The rearrangement joins TRBV28 to TRBJ2-5; TRBD1 might be the D (5 bases). This CDR3 has 13 amino acids. V lost 5 bases and J 5 bases, leaving 12 bases between the germline ends. The V gene's germline CDR1 is MDHEN and CDR2 SYDVKM. In DNA form, the CDR3 reads TGTGCCAGCAGTCCTCCAGGGCGGGAGACCCAGTACTTC. It encodes CASSPPGRETQYF.

This clone occurred a few times. One end of the junction fails to match germline, which may point to a read error. This chain links TRBV6-4 with TRBJ2-3; no definite D call. Germline V CDR1 and CDR2: MRHNA, SNTAGT. The CDR3 extends over 9 amino acids. CDR3 DNA: TGTGCCATCACCTCGCAGTCCCCATTT. Translating it yields CAITSQSPF.

This chain connects TRBV7-8 to TRBJ2-3, with 11 bases identical to TRBD2. Trimming at V came to 3 bases and at J to 5 bases, leaving 13 bases not matched to a gene. CDR1 is SGHVS, CDR2 FQNEAQ, per germline. The CDR3 has 18 residues. CDR3 sequence (DNA): TGTGCCAGCAGCTTCCCGACTAGCGGGGTTCCCCGGCGAGATACGCAGTATTTT. This sequence encodes CASSFPTSGVPRRDTQYF.

This clone appeared once. V usage is TRBV2 and J usage is TRBJ2-5, with 7 bases matching TRBD2. CDR1 is SNHLY and CDR2 is FYNNEI in the germline V gene. The CDR3 runs to 13 residues. V shed 7 bases and J 2 bases; nucleotides not matched to a gene: 4. The CDR3: CASKRDLQETQYF. CDR3 DNA: TGTGCCAGCAAGCGGGACTTACAAGAGACCCAGTACTTC.

V is TRBV6-5 and J is TRBJ1-4; D ambiguous. CDR1 MNHEY and CDR2 SVGAGI come from the germline V gene. The germline V and J ends were trimmed by 0 bases and 6 bases, with 11 bases remaining between them. This CDR3 spans 15 amino acids. CDR3 sequence reads: CASSYSKEIYEKLFF. CDR3 nucleotide sequence: TGTGCCAGCAGTTACTCGAAAGAGATCTATGAAAAACTGTTTTTT.

The V and J genes are TRBV7-6 and TRBJ2-2, with 7 bases aligning to TRBD2. The CDR3 totals 15 residues. Per germline, CDR1 SGHVS and CDR2 FNYEAQ. The trim removed 3 bases at V and 3 bases at J, leaving 4 bases unmatched. The DNA of the CDR3 is TGTGCCAGCAGCTTTCGGGGGGAGGACACCGGGGAGCTGTTTTTT. Encoded protein: CASSFRGEDTGELFF.

The CDR3 DNA follows: TGTGCCAGCTCACCGGGGCAGGGTTGGAATGAGCAGTTCTTC. Its protein is CASSPGQGWNEQFF. This chain links TRBV18 with TRBJ2-1, with a tentative D call TRBD1 (5 bases). Germline CDR1 reads KGHSH; CDR2 reads LQKENI. V was cut by 3 bases and J by 7 bases, with 13 bases left in between. The CDR3 contains 14 residues.

The V gene is TRBV5-1, the J gene TRBJ1-6; D not certain. This CDR3 spans 16 amino acids. The V and J ends lost 0 bases and 8 bases respectively, with 15 bases between them. Germline V gives CDR1 SGHRS, CDR2 YFSETQ. In nucleotides, the CDR3 is TGCGCCAGCAGCTTGGCCGCAGTGGCAGAAGATTCACCCCTCCACTTT. Translation gives CASSLAAVAEDSPLHF.

The chain is built from TRBV7-9 and TRBJ1-1; TRBD1 might be the D (5 bases). The CDR3 runs 13 residues. The germline V gene encodes CDR1 SEHNR and CDR2 FQNEAQ (reference sequence). V lost 3 bases, J lost 3 bases, and 8 bases lay in between. The CDR3 reads CASSFRRDTEAFF. CDR3 nucleotides: TGTGCCAGCAGCTTTCGCAGGGACACTGAAGCTTTCTTT. Combining the CDR3 with reference TRBV7-9 and TRBJ1-1 gives the whole variable domain DTGVSQNPRHKITKRGQNVTFRCDPISEHNRLYWYRQTLGQGPEFLTYFQNEAQLEKSRLLSDRFSAERPKGSFSTLEIQRTEQGDSAMYLCASSFRRDTEAFFGQGTRLTVV.

The V call is TRBV7-3, the J call TRBJ2-2, with TRBD1 identical over 11 bases. The germline V gene has CDR1 SGHTA and CDR2 FQGTGA. The CDR3 has 17 amino acids. V lost 5 bases, J lost 6 bases, and 11 bases stayed unmatched. The CDR3 region is CASSPRTGGFLAGELFF. The CDR3 nucleotides read TGTGCCAGCAGCCCCCGGACAGGGGGCTTTTTAGCCGGGGAGCTGTTTTTT.

V usage is TRBV9 and J usage is TRBJ2-3, with D perhaps TRBD2 (5 bases). This CDR3 region has 15 residues. Per the germline V gene, CDR1 is SGDLS and CDR2 is YYNGEE. The germline V and J ends were trimmed by 3 bases and 4 bases, with 15 bases remaining between them. As DNA, the CDR3 is TGTGCCAGCAGCGCCCCCTATGGACTCTCAGATACGCAGTATTTT. The encoded protein is CASSAPYGLSDTQYF.

The chain recombines TRBV30 with TRBJ2-7; TRBD2 matches at 9 bases. CDR1 is GTSNPN and CDR2 is SVGIG in the germline V gene (reference sequence). There are 19 residues in the CDR3. V dropped 3 bases and J dropped 1; count of bases not matched to a gene: 19. CDR3 in amino acids: CAWRTLASGGTSSSYEQYF. CDR3 DNA sequence: TGTGCCTGGAGGACCCTCGCGTCAGGCGGGACTAGCTCGTCCTACGAGCAGTACTTC.

This chain links TRBV9 with TRBJ2-3; no clear D. Germline CDR1 reads SGDLS; CDR2 reads YYNGEE. Trimming removed 1 base at V and 5 bases at J, with 8 bases between. The CDR3 is 13 residues long. CDR3 sequence (DNA): TGTGCCAGCAGCGTAATAACCGGAGATACGCAGTATTTT. Translation gives CASSVITGDTQYF.

The gene calls are TRBV4-1 and TRBJ1-2, with D unresolved. V was clipped by 2 bases and J by 2 bases, with 9 bases between them. CDR3 length: 14 residues. Germline assignment: CDR1 MGHRA and CDR2 YSYEKL. The chain's CDR3 is CASSQNRENYGYTF. The CDR3 coding sequence is TGCGCCAGCAGCCAAAATAGGGAGAACTATGGCTACACCTTC.

The rearrangement joins TRBV7-2 to TRBJ2-1; no clear D. CDR1 is SGHTA and CDR2 is FQGNSA in the germline V gene. V lost 1 base and J 6 bases, leaving 7 bases between the germline ends. There are 13 residues in the CDR3. CDR3 coding DNA: TGTGCCAGCAGCTTAGGTAGTCTCAATGAGCAGTTCTTC. Protein sequence: CASSLGSLNEQFF. The full variable domain, with the rest looked up from reference TRBV7-2 and TRBJ2-1, is GAGVSQSPSNKVTEKGKDVELRCDPISGHTALYWYRQSLGQGLEFLIYFQGNSAPDKSGLPSDRFSAERTGGSVSTLTIQRTQQEDSAVYLCASSLGSLNEQFFGPGTRLTVL.

This chain links TRBV18 with TRBJ2-2, with unresolved D. This CDR3 contains 17 residues. V was pared by 1 base and J by 1 base, with 13 bases between. Germline values: CDR1 KGHSH, CDR2 LQKENI. CDR3 sequence (DNA): TGTGCCAGCTCACCACTGGTCGTCCTAGGGAACACCGGGGAGCTGTTTTTT. This codes for CASSPLVVLGNTGELFF.

The chain links TRBV28 to TRBJ1-2, with D perhaps matching TRBD1 (6 bases). This CDR3 is 14 amino acids long. Germline loops: CDR1 MDHEN, CDR2 SYDVKM. The V and J ends lost 5 bases and 2 bases respectively, with 12 bases between them. The CDR3, as DNA: TGTGCCAGCAGTATAAGGACAGCAAACTATGGCTACACCTTC. Protein product: CASSIRTANYGYTF.